This TCR beta chain derives from a study of control samples from healthy donors and cancer patients. Only in-frame clones appear in the TCRdb table, and some are missing; sequencing was by immunoSEQ multiplex PCR. The sample includes 100,000 to 150,000 clones, about 89% of them seen just once. This clonotype originated in a man in his fifties in good health. The sample taken for sequencing was blood.

The CDR3 loop reads CSVRSQGVPYEQYF. In DNA, the CDR3 is TGCAGCGTTAGATCACAGGGCGTTCCCTACGAGCAGTACTTC. This chain connects TRBV29-1 to TRBJ2-7; D is possibly TRBD1 (6 bases). Germline V gene data show CDR1 as SQVTM and CDR2 as ANQGSEA. There are 14 residues in the CDR3. V was cut by 5 bases and J by 2 bases, with 16 bases left in between.